This T cell receptor (beta chain) was captured in a study of OX40 agonist ivuxolimab in advanced cancers. Study-level information: Averaging 60 years in age, with a range of roughly 20 to 80, the cohort was approximately 83% male. It was permissible to have had prior anti-PD-1, anti-PD-L1 or anti-CTLA-4 therapy, and about 40% had some.

J was trimmed by 9 bases and V by 6 bases; bases with no gene match: 2. Germline CDR1 and CDR2: WNHNN and SYGVQD (reference sequence). CDR3 length: 13 residues. Repertoires were generated with immunoSEQ multiplex PCR, while TCRdb's copy carries only in-frame clones and drops some. Of fewer than 70,000 clones listed, 91% are singletons. The sequence came from an adult with an advanced solid tumor such as melanoma, head and neck, liver or kidney cancer. The chain is built from TRBV10-1 and TRBJ2-1, with 13 bases aligning to TRBD2. The input for sequencing was CD4+ or CD8+ T cells sorted from blood, taken in a trial of the OX40 agonist ivuxolimab. CDR3 DNA sequence: TGCGCCAGCAGACGGACTAGCGGGAGTGAGCAGTTCTTC. Amino acid sequence: CASRRTSGSEQFF.